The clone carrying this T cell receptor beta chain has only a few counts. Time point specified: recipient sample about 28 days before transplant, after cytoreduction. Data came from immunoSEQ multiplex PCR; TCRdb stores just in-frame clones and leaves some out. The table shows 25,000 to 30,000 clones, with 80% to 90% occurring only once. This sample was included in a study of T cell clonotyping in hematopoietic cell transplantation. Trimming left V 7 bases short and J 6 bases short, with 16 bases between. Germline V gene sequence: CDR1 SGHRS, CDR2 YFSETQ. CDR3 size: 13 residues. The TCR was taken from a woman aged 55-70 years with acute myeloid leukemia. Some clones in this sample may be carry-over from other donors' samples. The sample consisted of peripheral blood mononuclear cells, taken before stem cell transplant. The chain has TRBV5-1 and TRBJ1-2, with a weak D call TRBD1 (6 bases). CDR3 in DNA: TGCGCCAGCTCCGAGGGGGACACGAATGGCTACACCTTC. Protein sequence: CASSEGDTNGYTF.